This entry lists 14 T cell receptor beta chains sequenced from one sample in a study of early T cells in non-severe SARS-CoV-2 infection (dated by TCRdb to about 2021). The library came from 5' RACE. TCRdb records NextSeq 500 as the sequencer. Starting from the raw public reads, TCRdb applied fastp trimming at Q25, assembled clones with MiXCR and retained in-frame beta chains. Each CDR3 protein appears once, grouped with its most common genes and DNA. The sample table contains approximately 44,000 distinct CDR3 sequences; only one count was recorded for approximately 12% of them. The biggest ten clones account for around 15% of the sample. The sequencing input was whole blood. Receptor source: an adult who was a healthcare worker with PCR-confirmed SARS-CoV-2 infection or an uninfected control (not recorded which).

This chain links TRBV6-2 or TRBV6-3 with TRBJ2-5, with 9 positions matching TRBD2. The V gene end was trimmed by 4 bases and the J gene end by 3 bases; junction bases not matched to a gene: 6. The CDR3 sequence is 15 residues long. Germline V gene lookup returns CDR1 MNHEY and CDR2 SVGEGT. CDR3 protein: CASSSTGLAKETQYF. CDR3 in DNA: TGTGCCAGCAGTTCTACTGGACTAGCGAAAGAGACCCAGTACTTC.

On this clonotype: With a much larger clone just one base away, this may be a read error. The rearrangement joins TRBV29-1 to TRBJ2-3, with D perhaps TRBD1 or TRBD2 (6 bases each). Trimming shortened V by 4 bases and J by 4 bases, and 15 bases separated the two germline ends. The CDR3 extends over 14 amino acids. Germline V gene sequence: CDR1 SQVTM, CDR2 ANQGSEA. The CDR3 nucleotides read TGCAGCGTTGCGGGGGCTAAGAGCTCAGATACGCAGTATTTT. Its translation is CSVAGAKSSDTQYF.

The genes are TRBV7-6 and TRBJ2-7; 8 bases are shared with TRBD2. Trimming took 5 bases from V and 5 from J; bases not matched to a gene: 11. Germline CDR1 and CDR2: SGHVS and FNYEAQ. This CDR3 spans 15 amino acids. The chain's CDR3 is CASSMLPGGDHEQYF. The CDR3 coding sequence is TGTGCCAGCAGCATGCTTCCGGGAGGGGACCACGAGCAGTACTTC.

The sample holds a few counts of this clonotype. The chain joins TRBV4-2 to TRBJ1-3; D gene uncertain. The CDR3 contains 15 residues. Germline-derived CDR1 and CDR2 are LGHNA and YNFKEQ. Between the trimmed V and J ends, which lost 1 base and 4 bases, there was a span of 11 bases. DNA for the CDR3: TGTGCCAGCAGCCAAGGAAGGGATACGGGAAACACCATATATTTT. Protein product: CASSQGRDTGNTIYF.

The rearrangement links TRBV29-1 to TRBJ2-2, with D perhaps TRBD1 (6 bases). This CDR3 comprises 14 residues. V shed 3 bases and J shed 4 bases, with 12 bases lying between them. Germline CDR1 is SQVTM and CDR2 is ANQGSEA. In DNA, the CDR3 is TGCAGCGTTGAGGCAACAGGGTCCACCGGGGAGCTGTTTTTT. The encoded protein is CSVEATGSTGELFF.

The J gene is TRBJ2-1, the V gene TRBV6-4; D possibly corresponds to TRBD2 (6 bases). Looked up from germline, CDR1 is MRHNA and CDR2 is SNTAGT. This CDR3 spans 14 amino acids. Trimming took 4 bases from V and 8 from J, leaving 15 bases between them. In DNA form, the CDR3 reads TGTGCCAGCAGTGGCGGTAGCCCGGGGGATGAGCAGTTCTTC. Residues: CASSGGSPGDEQFF.

This clonotype was recorded many times. V is TRBV6-5 and J is TRBJ2-7; TRBD2 matches at 7 bases. J gave up 6 bases and V 6 bases, and 11 bases lay outside the gene matches. Per the germline V gene, CDR1 is MNHEY and CDR2 is SVGAGI. The CDR3 has 14 amino acids. As DNA, the CDR3 is TGTGCCAGCAGCCCTCTTGGCGGGGGTGGCGAGCAGTACTTC. Translation gives CASSPLGGGGEQYF.

This clonotype turned up a few times. The V gene is TRBV7-2, the J gene TRBJ1-2, with 8 bases matching TRBD1. Unmatched junction bases numbered 4, after V lost 3 bases and J lost 7 bases. Looked up from germline, CDR1 is SGHTA and CDR2 is FQGNSA. The CDR3 runs 13 residues. The CDR3 is CASSFVQGAGYTF. In DNA form, the CDR3 reads TGTGCCAGCAGCTTCGTCCAGGGGGCTGGCTACACCTTC.

The count of this clonotype is one. The chain employs TRBV6-6 and TRBJ2-1, with TRBD1 as a possible D gene (7 bases). CDR1 is MNHNY and CDR2 is SVGAGI in the germline V gene (reference sequence). The V end lost 10 bases, the J end lost 10 bases, and 11 bases lay between the germline ends. The CDR3 is made up of 10 amino acids. The DNA of the CDR3 is TGTGCCACAGGGGGGAACGAGCAGTTCTTC. Encoded protein: CATGGNEQFF.

In this sample, this clonotype turned up many times. The genes are TRBV28 and TRBJ1-2; unclear D gene. V was clipped by 2 bases and J by 5 bases, with 9 bases between them. Germline lookup yields CDR1 MDHEN and CDR2 SYDVKM. The CDR3 covers 13 residues. The CDR3 here is CASSLSQTYGYTF. CDR3 bases: TGTGCCAGCAGTTTAAGCCAGACTTATGGCTACACCTTC.

This clonotype was picked up a small number of times. This chain connects TRBV28 to TRBJ1-5; D ambiguous. This CDR3 is 15 amino acids long. V was cut by 2 bases and J by 3 bases, with 11 bases left in between. CDR1 is MDHEN and CDR2 is SYDVKM in the germline V gene. The CDR3 DNA follows: TGTGCCAGCAGTTTAACGTATCCGGCCAATCAGCCCCAGCATTTT. Translated: CASSLTYPANQPQHF.

The sample holds a few counts of this clonotype. V is TRBV27 and J is TRBJ2-4, with D perhaps given as TRBD1 or TRBD2 (6 bases each). Trimming left V 0 bases short and J 4 bases short, with 16 bases between. Germline CDR1 reads MNHEY; CDR2 reads SMNVEV (reference sequence). The CDR3 consists of 17 residues. The CDR3, as DNA: TGTGCCAGCAGTTTATCGACCCCAGGAGGGGGGAAAAACATTCAGTACTTC. Translated, it gives CASSLSTPGGGKNIQYF.

The chain combines TRBV27 with TRBJ1-6; D remains unclear. Trimming took 3 bases from V and 0 from J, leaving 3 bases between them. The CDR3 spans 14 residues. The germline V gene encodes CDR1 MNHEY and CDR2 SMNVEV (reference sequence). The DNA of the CDR3 is TGTGCCAGCAGTTTTGCCTCCTATAATTCACCCCTCCACTTT. Its protein is CASSFASYNSPLHF.

This clonotype was counted a few times. This rearrangement joins TRBV28 to TRBJ1-3, with 9 bases matching TRBD1. The CDR3 runs 14 residues. From germline, CDR1 is MDHEN and CDR2 SYDVKM. J was trimmed by 6 bases and V by 5 bases; bases with no gene match: 5. The CDR3 is CASSRTGGVNTIYF. The CDR3 coding sequence is TGTGCCAGCAGTCGCACAGGGGGCGTAAACACCATATATTTT.